This T cell receptor beta chain derives from a study of T cell repertoires in cytomegalovirus infection. From the reads, TCRdb called clonotypes with MiXCR, one entry per CDR3 protein. The table records almost 300,000 distinct CDR3 sequences, roughly 9.3% of them present only once. Trimming left V 4 bases short and J 3 bases short, with 7 bases between. The germline CDR1 and CDR2 sequences are DFQATT and SNEGSKA (reference sequence). This CDR3 is 11 amino acids long. This clonotype was detected ten times or more. The material sequenced was PBMCs. The gene calls are TRBV20-1 and TRBJ2-7, with D unclear. This receptor was obtained from a human donor in good health (CMV status not recorded). Some clones in this sample may be carry-over from other donors' samples. The DNA for the CDR3 is TGCAGTGCTATAGAGAACTACGAGCAGTACGTC. It yields the protein CSAIENYEQYV.